This TCR beta chain was sequenced during a study of T cell repertoires in cytomegalovirus infection. TCRdb processed the reads anew with MiXCR; each CDR3 protein has one entry. The data contain 700,000 to 900,000 distinct CDR3 sequences, about 29% of them singletons. On this clonotype itself: Its specificity is unknown.

CDR3 size: 14 residues. V was trimmed by 8 bases and J by 4 bases, leaving 14 bases between them. Germline V gives CDR1 ENHRY, CDR2 SYGVKD. The source material was cultured CD8+ T cells from PBMCs, sampled from culture after CMV antigen stimulation. V usage is TRBV10-3 and J usage is TRBJ2-2; tentatively, D is TRBD1 (6 bases). This clonotype was sampled from a human donor in good health (CMV status not recorded). Some clones in this sample may be carry-over from other donors' samples. The CDR3 DNA reads TGTGCCATCCTCGGGACACTTGGCACCGGGGAGCTGTTTTTT. Translating it yields CAILGTLGTGELFF.